The rows below give T cell receptor beta chains drawn from one sample of a study of Graves' ophthalmopathy and Graves' hyperthyroidism. From the multiplex PCR reads, TCRdb called clonotypes with MiXCR, one entry per CDR3 protein. The sample shows more than 300,000 distinct CDR3 sequences, 17% of them seen only once. The sequenced material came from peripheral blood. These receptors were collected from an adult woman with stable Graves' hyperthyroidism. Both conserved end residues are part of each CDR3. Each record gives: clone size, V gene, CDR3 protein. Not every row has a clone size; where given, it reads once, few, many or a size class.

size: many
V: TRBV29-1
CDR3: CSVGGAGVYTGELFF

size: many
V: TRBV12-5
CDR3: CASGLVVTERNTEAFF

size: many
V: TRBV20-1
CDR3: CSARDLRRSSYEQYF

size: few
V: TRBV9
CDR3: CASSPRRQGAGETQYF

size: NA
V: TRBV29-1
CDR3: CGVEELPGPLNTEAFF

size: many
V: TRBV20-1
CDR3: CSASTDYYGYTF

size: NA
V: TRBV6-1
CDR3: CASSSRGYQYF

size: many
V: TRBV30
CDR3: CAWSGGLNTGELFF

size: few
V: TRBV11-1
CDR3: CASSLPTGSRLPEAFF

size: many
V: TRBV20-1
CDR3: CSARRANNQPQHF

size: NA
V: TRBV7-8
CDR3: CASSFTGGPGEQYF

size: many
V: TRBV7-9
CDR3: CASSPLGGADTEAFF

size: NA
V: TRBV19
CDR3: CASSITSTDSSYEQYF

size: many
V: TRBV19
CDR3: CASSPGVTGELFF

size: few
V: TRBV19
CDR3: CASSIVGSAGELFF

size: NA
V: TRBV6-2/TRBV6-3
CDR3: CASSYSKLTYEQYF

size: many
V: TRBV7-2
CDR3: CASSKTGVAETQYF

size: many
V: TRBV6-2/TRBV6-3
CDR3: CASRYRSRGRANTGELFF

size: NA
V: TRBV20-1
CDR3: CSARDRNSGIHGYTF

size: NA
V: TRBV4-3
CDR3: CASSPGLSRGELFF

size: many
V: TRBV7-8
CDR3: CASSSGGYRKGYEQYF